This passage covers 21 T cell receptor beta chains from one sample sequenced in a study of long-term antiretroviral therapy in people with HIV. Version v3.0 of the immunoSEQ assay was performed at survey level. Sequencing used immunoSEQ multiplex PCR; TCRdb keeps in-frame clones, though not all of them. The sample has just over 15,000 clones; roughly 80% are singletons. The sample in question was unsorted PBMCs, obtained just before starting antiretroviral therapy. These receptor sequences come from a man in his forties with HIV.

This clone appeared a few times. The chain recombines TRBV15 with TRBJ2-2; TRBD2 is a possible D gene (6 bases). The CDR3 is made up of 18 amino acids. Germline V CDR1 and CDR2: LNHNV, YYDKDF (reference sequence). V lost 3 bases to trimming and J lost 5 bases, with 22 bases between them. The CDR3 DNA reads TGTGCCACCAGCAGTACCCGGGACGACCTAAGCGGGACCGGGGAGCTGTTTTTT. Translated, it gives CATSSTRDDLSGTGELFF.

The genes are TRBV10-1 and TRBJ1-6; 10 nucleotides line up with TRBD1. The CDR3 is 14 residues long. Germline V gene sequence: CDR1 WNHNN, CDR2 SYGVQD (reference sequence). V was clipped by 7 bases and J by 9 bases; unmatched bases: 6. Written as DNA, the CDR3 is TGCGCCAGCAACTCCGGACAGGGGGTTTCACCCCTCCACTTT. Translated: CASNSGQGVSPLHF.

The chain links TRBV10-3 to TRBJ2-1; 8 bases line up with TRBD1. J was trimmed by 9 bases and V by 3 bases; bases with no gene match: 4. The CDR3 is 13 amino acids. From germline, CDR1 is ENHRY and CDR2 SYGVKD. DNA for the CDR3: TGTGCCATCAGTGACCAGGGGGCGGGTGAGCAGTTCTTC. Protein: CAISDQGAGEQFF.

In its sample, this clone was seen a few times. The identical CDR3 is also encoded by other nucleotide sequences in the sample. CDR3 residues: CASSLGQGDYGYTF. The CDR3 bases are TGTGCCAGCAGCCTCGGACAGGGAGACTATGGCTACACCTTC. The chain carries TRBV7-9 and TRBJ1-2; 8 nucleotides align to TRBD1. This CDR3 has 14 amino acids. The germline V gene encodes CDR1 SEHNR and CDR2 FQNEAQ (reference sequence). V was clipped by 5 bases and J by 3 bases; unmatched bases: 5.

The chain carries TRBV6-5 and TRBJ1-4, with D maybe TRBD1 (6 bases). This CDR3 spans 15 amino acids. CDR1 MNHEY and CDR2 SVGAGI come from the germline V gene. V gave up 0 bases and J gave up 8 bases, with 13 bases separating them. CDR3 region: CASSYSRGAGEKLFF. CDR3 nucleotides: TGTGCCAGCAGTTACTCTCGGGGGGCGGGGGAAAAACTGTTTTTT.

CDR3 in DNA: TGTGCCAGCAGCCCCGGGACAAAAGGCCATGAGCAGTTCTTC. It yields the protein CASSPGTKGHEQFF. The chain joins TRBV7-8 to TRBJ2-1; weak D call: TRBD1 (6 bases). Germline loops: CDR1 SGHVS, CDR2 FQNEAQ. The CDR3 runs to 14 residues. V was shortened by 5 bases and J by 8 bases, with 16 bases between the two germline ends.

The genes are TRBV6-5 and TRBJ2-2, with D possibly matching TRBD1 (5 bases). The CDR3 has 14 amino acids. CDR1 and CDR2 (germline): MNHEY, SVGAGI. V was pared by 7 bases and J by 5 bases, with 14 bases between. As DNA, the CDR3 is TGTGCCAGCACTCCCCAGGGAAGAACCGGGGAGCTGTTTTTT. Its translation is CASTPQGRTGELFF.

As for this clone: One end of the junction is discordant with germline, which a read error may explain. The chain joins TRBV4-2 to TRBJ1-2, with D uncertain. Germline values: CDR1 LGHNA, CDR2 YNFKEQ. This CDR3 comprises 14 residues. The CDR3 DNA reads as TGTGCCAGTAGCCGGGGAGGGATTCGGTATGGCTACACCTTC. This gives the protein CASSRGGIRYGYTF.

This sequence joins TRBV10-3 and TRBJ2-5; 14 nucleotides align to TRBD2. Germline V gene lookup returns CDR1 ENHRY and CDR2 SYGVKD. V was pared by 4 bases and J by 3 bases, with 4 bases of the junction left unmatched. This CDR3 contains 16 residues. Here the CDR3 reads CAISGLAGGPEETQYF. The CDR3 DNA follows: TGTGCCATCAGTGGACTAGCGGGAGGGCCCGAAGAGACCCAGTACTTC.

The J gene is TRBJ1-5, the V gene TRBV30; no reliable D call. The germline V gene encodes CDR1 GTSNPN and CDR2 SVGIG (reference sequence). The CDR3 covers 14 residues. V gave up 2 bases and J gave up 0 bases, with 8 bases separating them. CDR3: CAWSKGYSNQPQHF. CDR3 in DNA: TGTGCCTGGAGTAAGGGATATAGCAATCAGCCCCAGCATTTT.

The genes are TRBV6-6 and TRBJ1-4; D possibly corresponds to TRBD1 (5 bases). The V end was cut by 5 bases, the J end by 4 bases, with 14 bases between. Per germline, CDR1 MNHNY and CDR2 SVGAGI (reference sequence). This CDR3 has 15 residues. CDR3: CASSTTGGSNEKLFF. CDR3 DNA sequence: TGTGCCAGCAGTACAACCGGGGGAAGTAATGAAAAACTGTTTTTT.

This chain connects TRBV6-1 to TRBJ2-7, with 7 bases lining up with TRBD1. The J segment lost 0 bases and the V segment lost 5 bases, leaving 4 bases of the junction unmatched. This CDR3 comprises 14 residues. Germline V gene data show CDR1 as MNHNS and CDR2 as SASEGT. CDR3 bases: TGTGCCAGCAGTCCAGGGGGAACCTCCTACGAGCAGTACTTC. It encodes CASSPGGTSYEQYF.

By its share, this clone is medium-sized. The V call is TRBV6-4, the J call TRBJ1-2; no clear D. There are 13 residues in the CDR3. The V gene lost 3 bases and the J gene lost 0 bases, with 5 bases spanning the gap. Per germline, CDR1 MRHNA and CDR2 SNTAGT. CDR3 sequence: CASSEGTNYGYTF. CDR3 nucleotides: TGTGCCAGCAGTGAGGGTACTAACTATGGCTACACCTTC.

This chain connects TRBV15 to TRBJ1-2; 8 nucleotides match TRBD1. The V gene's germline CDR1 is LNHNV and CDR2 YYDKDF (reference sequence). Trimming at V came to 4 bases and at J to 1 base, leaving 5 bases not matched to a gene. This CDR3 comprises 15 residues. CDR3 in DNA: TGTGCCACCAGCATACGGACAGGGCTTAACTATGGCTACACCTTC. Amino acids: CATSIRTGLNYGYTF.

V and J are TRBV7-6 and TRBJ2-7; D gene uncertain. There are 18 residues in the CDR3. V was trimmed by 1 base and J by 6 bases, leaving 25 bases between them. Germline V gene lookup returns CDR1 SGHVS and CDR2 FNYEAQ. The CDR3 sequence is CASSLDSALLLRSPEQYF. CDR3 nucleotides: TGTGCCAGCAGCTTAGACAGCGCCCTTCTCCTACGTTCCCCCGAGCAGTACTTC.

The rearrangement links TRBV11-2 to TRBJ2-3; the D gene could be TRBD1 or TRBD2 (6 bases each). V lost 0 bases and J lost 0, with 16 bases in between. Germline V gene data show CDR1 as SGHAT and CDR2 as FQNNGV. This CDR3 is 18 amino acids long. The CDR3 DNA is TGTGCCAGCAGCTTAGATCGGTGGGGGGCCGGTAGCACAGATACGCAGTATTTT. It codes for CASSLDRWGAGSTDTQYF.

The gene calls are TRBV6-5 and TRBJ1-4; D might be TRBD1 (6 bases). The CDR3 length is 15 residues. The germline V gene encodes CDR1 MNHEY and CDR2 SVGAGI. Trimming shortened V by 2 bases and J by 4 bases, and 11 bases separated the two germline ends. The CDR3 region is CASSYKTGINEKLFF. CDR3 nucleotide sequence: TGTGCCAGCAGTTACAAGACAGGAATTAATGAAAAACTGTTTTTT.

The V gene is TRBV11-3, the J gene TRBJ2-2; TRBD2 aligns across 12 bases. This CDR3 contains 18 residues. The J segment lost 3 bases and the V segment lost 3 bases, leaving 8 bases of the junction unmatched. The germline V gene has CDR1 SGHNT and CDR2 YENEEA. CDR3 nucleotides: TGTGCCAGCAGCTTTCTTCTAGCGGGAGGGCCGGACACCGGGGAGCTGTTTTTT. Its translation: CASSFLLAGGPDTGELFF. Full variable domain (outside the CDR3, taken from reference TRBV11-3 and TRBJ2-2): EAGVVQSPRYKIIEKKQPVAFWCNPISGHNTLYWYLQNLGQGPELLIRYENEEAVDDSQLPKDRFSAERLKGVDSTLKIQPAELGDSAVYLCASSFLLAGGPDTGELFFGEGSRLTVL.

The rearrangement uses TRBV6-5 and TRBJ2-5; D assignment may be TRBD1 or TRBD2 (7 bases each). Germline loops: CDR1 MNHEY, CDR2 SVGAGI. The CDR3 runs 15 residues. V was cut by 5 bases and J by 5 bases, with 18 bases left in between. CDR3 DNA sequence: TGTGCCAGCAGTCATCAGGGGGGGCCCAGCGAGACCCAGTACTTC. This gives the protein CASSHQGGPSETQYF.

This sequence joins TRBV10-3 and TRBJ2-7; D may correspond to TRBD1 or TRBD2 (5 bases each). The CDR3 covers 13 residues. Trimming removed 0 bases at V and 9 bases at J, with 12 bases between. The germline V gene has CDR1 ENHRY and CDR2 SYGVKD. The CDR3 loop reads CAISESTKGRQYF. Written as DNA, the CDR3 is TGTGCCATCAGTGAGTCCACCAAGGGACGGCAGTACTTC.

The chain employs TRBV5-1 and TRBJ1-3, with TRBD1 identical over 8 bases. Germline V gene data show CDR1 as SGHRS and CDR2 as YFSETQ. J lost 3 bases, V lost 4 bases, and 6 bases had no gene match. The CDR3 runs to 15 residues. The CDR3 DNA is TGCGCCAGCAGCGTAGGGACAGGAAGTGGAAACACCATATATTTT. Translation: CASSVGTGSGNTIYF.